Listed below are T cell receptor beta chains from one sample, sequenced in a study of CD8+ T cells in alopecia areata. The table came from immunoSEQ multiplex PCR; TCRdb's copy has only in-frame clones and leaves some out. The data contain about 94,000 clones, 70% to 80% of them singletons. The sample here was CD8+ T cells sorted from blood, taken at approximately week 44, from a patient treated with tofacitinib. These receptors all come from a human donor with alopecia areata. Each CDR3 is given without its conserved first and last residue.

V gene: TRBV2
J gene: TRBJ2-1
CDR3 protein: ASSRTGGWDEQF

V gene: TRBV30
J gene: TRBJ2-1
CDR3 protein: AWSEERSRNEQF

V gene: TRBV7-9
J gene: TRBJ2-2
CDR3 protein: ASSLSGTGAGELF

V gene: TRBV4-3
J gene: TRBJ2-3
CDR3 protein: ASSQDRRALADTQY

V gene: TRBV15
J gene: TRBJ1-6
CDR3 protein: ATRAEGQGANSPLH

V gene: TRBV5-6
J gene: TRBJ1-1
CDR3 protein: ASSLGDTEAF

V gene: TRBV29-1
J gene: TRBJ2-7
CDR3 protein: SVFAGWSSYEQY

V gene: TRBV27
J gene: TRBJ2-1
CDR3 protein: ASSPGSAGGYNEQF

V gene: TRBV5-1
J gene: TRBJ2-7
CDR3 protein: ASSLDPGTSYEQY

V gene: TRBV11-2
J gene: TRBJ1-2
CDR3 protein: ASSAWTEYGYT

V gene: TRBV7-6
J gene: TRBJ1-1
CDR3 protein: ASSSGPNTEAF

V gene: TRBV11-2
J gene: TRBJ2-7
CDR3 protein: ASSSGGGRIYEQY

V gene: TRBV7-9
J gene: TRBJ2-5
CDR3 protein: ASSTADRDVETQY

V gene: TRBV7-9
J gene: TRBJ1-1
CDR3 protein: ASSLASGGTEAF

V gene: TRBV7-2
J gene: TRBJ2-7
CDR3 protein: ASSLGQPPSYEQY

V gene: TRBV29-1
J gene: TRBJ2-5
CDR3 protein: SVEGGQGVEETQY

V gene: TRBV29-1
J gene: TRBJ1-1
CDR3 protein: SVSGLNTEAF

V gene: TRBV9
J gene: TRBJ2-3
CDR3 protein: ASSALQTGANTDTQY

V gene: TRBV5-6
J gene: TRBJ2-7
CDR3 protein: ASSLGDYEQY

V gene: TRBV12-5
J gene: TRBJ1-2
CDR3 protein: ASGLVRGYT